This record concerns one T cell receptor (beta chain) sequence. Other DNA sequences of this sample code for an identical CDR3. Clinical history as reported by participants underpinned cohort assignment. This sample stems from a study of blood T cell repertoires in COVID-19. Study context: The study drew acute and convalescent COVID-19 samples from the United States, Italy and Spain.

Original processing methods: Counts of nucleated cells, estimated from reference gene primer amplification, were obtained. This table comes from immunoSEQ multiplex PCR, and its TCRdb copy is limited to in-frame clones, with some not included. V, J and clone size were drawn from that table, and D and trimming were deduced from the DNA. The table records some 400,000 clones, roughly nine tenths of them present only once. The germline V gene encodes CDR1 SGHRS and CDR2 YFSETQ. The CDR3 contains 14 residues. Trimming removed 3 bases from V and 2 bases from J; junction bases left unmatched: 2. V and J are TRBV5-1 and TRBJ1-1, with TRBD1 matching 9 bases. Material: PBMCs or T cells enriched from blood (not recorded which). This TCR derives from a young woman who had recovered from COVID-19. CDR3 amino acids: CASSWGQGNTEAFF. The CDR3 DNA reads TGCGCCAGCAGCTGGGGACAGGGTAACACTGAAGCTTTCTTT. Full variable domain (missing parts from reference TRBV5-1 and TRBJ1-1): KAGVTQTPRYLIKTRGQQVTLSCSPISGHRSVSWYQQTPGQGLQFLFEYFSETQRNKGNFPGRFSGRQFSNSRSEMNVSTLELGDSALYLCASSWGQGNTEAFFGQGTRLTVV.